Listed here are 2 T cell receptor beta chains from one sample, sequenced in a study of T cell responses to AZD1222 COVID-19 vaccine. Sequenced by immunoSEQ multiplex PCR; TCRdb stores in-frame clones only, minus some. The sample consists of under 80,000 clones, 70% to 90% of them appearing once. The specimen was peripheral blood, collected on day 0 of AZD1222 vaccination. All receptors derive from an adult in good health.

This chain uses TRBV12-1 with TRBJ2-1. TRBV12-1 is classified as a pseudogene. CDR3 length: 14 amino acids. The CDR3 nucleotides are TGTGCCAGCAGCTTTCCCCCCTGGTACAATGAGCAGTTCTTC. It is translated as CASSFPPWYNEQFF.

The CDR3 reads CASSQDGGAYNEQFF. DNA for the CDR3: TGTGCCAGCAGCCAAGATGGAGGGGCCTACAATGAGCAGTTCTTC. The genes are TRBV3-1 (or the pseudogene TRBV3-2) and TRBJ2-1; TRBD2 is a possible D gene (6 bases). The germline gives CDR1 LGHDT, CDR2 YNNKEL (reference sequence). V lost 0 bases, J lost 2 bases, and 8 bases lay in between. The CDR3 loop spans 15 amino acids.